Below, 21 T cell receptor beta chains from the same sample are listed, as sequenced in a study of patients and donors after allogeneic stem cell transplantation. TCRdb re-analysed the RT-PCR reads in MiXCR, keeping a single row per CDR3 protein. The sample records about 160,000 distinct CDR3 sequences, 24% being singletons. Input material: blood, either unsorted or a sorted T cell fraction (not recorded which). The receptors shown here come from a human donor who was either an allogeneic HSCT recipient or a stem cell or donor lymphocyte infusion donor (not recorded which). It is not recorded whose cells these are; they may come from a transplant donor.

The J gene is TRBJ1-5, the V gene TRBV6-5, with a weak D call TRBD1 (6 bases). Trimming stripped 5 bases from V and 2 bases from J, with 13 bases between. The CDR3 loop spans 15 amino acids. The V gene's germline CDR1 is MNHEY and CDR2 SVGAGI. CDR3 coding DNA: TGTGCCAGCAGTCCAGGGGCAGTCCGCAATCAGCCCCAGCATTTT. Translating gives CASSPGAVRNQPQHF.

In regard to this clonotype: A much larger clone differs by one base, so this may be a read error. The chain employs TRBV7-2 and TRBJ1-2; maybe TRBD1 (6 bases). CDR1 is SGHTA, CDR2 FQGNSA, per germline. The CDR3 is 13 amino acids. The CDR3 reads CDSSLARQEGYTF. The CDR3 DNA is TGTGACAGCAGCTTAGCGCGACAGGAAGGCTACACCTTC. The whole variable domain, filled in from reference TRBV7-2 and TRBJ1-2, reads GAGVSQSPSNKVTEKGKDVELRCDPISGHTALYWYRQSLGQGLEFLIYFQGNSAPDKSGLPSDRFSAERTGGSVSTLTIQRTQQEDSAVYLCDSSLARQEGYTFGSGTRLTVV.

V usage is TRBV7-2 and J usage is TRBJ2-3, with D possibly TRBD2 on 5 matching bases. The length of the CDR3 is 14 residues. V lost 7 bases and J 0 bases, leaving 11 bases between the germline ends. Germline CDR1 is SGHTA and CDR2 is FQGNSA. In DNA form, the CDR3 reads TGTGCCAGCAAGCTAGCTCTTAGCACAGATACGCAGTATTTT. It encodes CASKLALSTDTQYF. The full variable domain, in which reference TRBV7-2 and TRBJ2-3 provide the parts outside the CDR3, is GAGVSQSPSNKVTEKGKDVELRCDPISGHTALYWYRQSLGQGLEFLIYFQGNSAPDKSGLPSDRFSAERTGGSVSTLTIQRTQQEDSAVYLCASKLALSTDTQYFGPGTRLTVL.

The chain has TRBV25-1 and TRBJ1-2; perhaps TRBD1 as D (6 bases). Germline V gene sequence: CDR1 MGHDK, CDR2 SYGVNS. The V end lost 6 bases, the J end lost 7 bases, and 15 bases lay between the germline ends. The CDR3 is 13 residues long. The chain's CDR3 is CASRLSGVGGYTF. CDR3 nucleotides: TGTGCCAGCAGACTGTCAGGGGTCGGTGGCTACACCTTC.

The chain is built from TRBV29-1 and TRBJ2-7; 9 nucleotides match TRBD1. The ends lost 7 bases at V and 7 bases at J; junction bases unmatched: 11. There are 13 residues in the CDR3. The germline V gene encodes CDR1 SQVTM and CDR2 ANQGSEA. CDR3 DNA sequence: TGCAGCGCCGGACAGGGACAGGGAAGGGAGCAGTACTTC. Translated, it gives CSAGQGQGREQYF.

J is TRBJ1-4 and V is TRBV24-1; 8 bases match TRBD1. Losses at the gene ends were 7 bases for V and 5 bases for J; bases not matched to a gene: 2. This CDR3 has 13 amino acids. Germline V gene data show CDR1 as KGHDR and CDR2 as SFDVKD. CDR3 sequence reads: CATSRDRNEKLFF. CDR3 sequence (DNA): TGTGCCACCAGCCGGGACAGGAATGAAAAACTGTTTTTT.

This clonotype was observed a few times. This chain uses TRBV9 with TRBJ1-6, with D unclear. Deletions cut 1 base from V and 3 bases from J, with 8 bases between. The germline V gene has CDR1 SGDLS and CDR2 YYNGEE. The CDR3 consists of 15 residues. The CDR3 sequence is CASSVHDGYNSPLHF. In DNA, the CDR3 is TGTGCCAGCAGCGTACACGACGGCTATAATTCACCCCTCCACTTT.

Ten or more counts support this clonotype. The V gene is TRBV29-1, the J gene TRBJ1-1; 12 bases map to TRBD1. The CDR3 is 13 residues long. V lost 4 bases, J lost 11 bases, and 8 bases stayed unmatched. Germline V gene lookup returns CDR1 SQVTM and CDR2 ANQGSEA. CDR3 sequence reads: CSVGSGTGGEAFF. CDR3 coding DNA: TGCAGCGTTGGTTCTGGGACAGGGGGCGAGGCTTTCTTT.

V usage is TRBV20-1 and J usage is TRBJ1-2; D unresolved. With 1 base removed from V and 6 bases from J, the gap between germline ends came to 21 bases. The germline V gene encodes CDR1 DFQATT and CDR2 SNEGSKA (reference sequence). The CDR3 totals 16 residues. The CDR3 loop reads CSARVGLVGDVDGYTF. The CDR3 DNA is TGCAGTGCTAGAGTGGGATTGGTAGGCGACGTGGATGGCTACACCTTC.

J is TRBJ2-7 and V is TRBV28; tentative D call: TRBD1 (6 bases). CDR1 is MDHEN and CDR2 is SYDVKM in the germline V gene. The CDR3 totals 13 residues. V lost 8 bases, J lost 3 bases, and 14 bases lay in between. DNA for the CDR3: TGTGCCAGCTTCACAGGGAAGTACTACGAGCAGTACTTC. It codes for CASFTGKYYEQYF.

This clonotype has a handful of counts. This chain joins TRBV7-8 and TRBJ2-3, with 12 bases identical to TRBD2. Germline assignment: CDR1 SGHVS and CDR2 FQNEAQ. The CDR3 runs 17 residues. V lost 3 bases and J lost 3; bases outside the gene matches: 7. The DNA of the CDR3 is TGTGCCAGCAGCTTGCTAGCGGGGGGGCCCTGGACAGATACGCAGTATTTT. Amino acids: CASSLLAGGPWTDTQYF.

In this sample, this clonotype turned up a few times. J is TRBJ1-1 and V is TRBV6-2 or TRBV6-3, with D perhaps TRBD1 (5 bases). The germline V gene encodes CDR1 MNHEY and CDR2 SVGEGT. Trimming pared 5 bases from V and 6 bases from J, leaving 13 bases between. This CDR3 has 13 amino acids. CDR3 coding DNA: TGTGCCAGCAGTGGGGGAGGAGGCGCTGAAGCTTTCTTT. It encodes CASSGGGGAEAFF.

This clonotype has just one count. The chain joins TRBV7-6 to TRBJ2-7; 7 nucleotides match TRBD2. Trimming cost V 6 bases and J 5 bases; bases outside gene matches: 7. The CDR3 extends over 13 amino acids. The germline CDR1 and CDR2 sequences are SGHVS and FNYEAQ. The CDR3 protein is CASSSGQRDEQYF. The CDR3 DNA reads as TGTGCCAGCAGTAGCGGGCAGAGGGACGAGCAGTACTTC.

There are a few counts of this clonotype. This sequence joins TRBV5-6 and TRBJ1-3; possible D gene TRBD1, 6 bases. The germline V and J ends were trimmed by 0 bases and 0 bases, with 13 bases remaining between them. CDR3 length: 17 amino acids. Looked up from germline, CDR1 is SGHDT and CDR2 is YYEEEE. DNA for the CDR3: TGTGCCAGCAGCTTGGAGGGGGGAAGGCCCTCTGGAAACACCATATATTTT. Its protein is CASSLEGGRPSGNTIYF.

Only a few counts were recorded for this clonotype. The DNA of the CDR3 is TGCGCCAGCAGCTTGTGGGCCGGGACGAACACCGGGGAGCTGTTTTTT. Amino acid sequence: CASSLWAGTNTGELFF. J is TRBJ2-2 and V is TRBV5-1, with a weak D call TRBD2 (5 bases). Germline CDR1 SGHRS, CDR2 YFSETQ. V was clipped by 1 base and J by 0 bases, with 10 bases between them. The CDR3 has 16 residues.

The gene calls are TRBV5-1 and TRBJ2-3; D is undetermined. The CDR3 is 13 amino acids. Germline-derived CDR1 and CDR2 are SGHRS and YFSETQ. Between the trimmed V and J ends, which lost 0 bases and 5 bases, there was a span of 7 bases. The CDR3 bases are TGCGCCAGCAGCTTGGGACGAAAAGATACGCAGTATTTT. Its translation is CASSLGRKDTQYF.

This sequence joins TRBV29-1 and TRBJ2-7; D is possibly TRBD2 (6 bases). CDR1 SQVTM and CDR2 ANQGSEA come from the germline V gene. V lost 8 bases, J lost 2 bases, and 10 bases lay in between. The CDR3 is 11 residues long. The CDR3: CSIREAYEQYF. In DNA form, the CDR3 reads TGCAGCATTAGGGAGGCCTACGAGCAGTACTTC.

This sequence joins TRBV7-9 and TRBJ2-7, with D perhaps TRBD1 or TRBD2 (5 bases each). The CDR3 contains 15 residues. Germline-derived CDR1 and CDR2 are SEHNR and FQNEAQ (reference sequence). The V end was cut by 1 base, the J end by 2 bases, with 12 bases between. This CDR3 is CASSLGAGTPYEQYF. CDR3 sequence (DNA): TGTGCCAGCAGCTTAGGAGCAGGGACCCCCTACGAGCAGTACTTC.

This chain connects TRBV2 to TRBJ2-7; D gene uncertain. The V gene lost 1 base and the J gene lost 6 bases, with 4 bases spanning the gap. This CDR3 region has 11 residues. From germline, CDR1 is SNHLY and CDR2 FYNNEI. CDR3: CASSEGGEQYF. The CDR3 DNA is TGTGCCAGCAGTGAAGGGGGCGAGCAGTACTTC.

This clonotype has just a few counts. V usage is TRBV6-5 and J usage is TRBJ2-2; D gene uncertain. This CDR3 is 13 amino acids long. V lost 3 bases and J 5 bases, leaving 7 bases between the germline ends. Germline CDR1 MNHEY, CDR2 SVGAGI. For the CDR3, the DNA is TGTGCCAGCAGTTATTTTTGGACCGGGGAGCTGTTTTTT. Its protein is CASSYFWTGELFF.

The chain employs TRBV20-1 and TRBJ1-2; D may be TRBD1 (6 bases). This CDR3 has 16 amino acids. CDR1 is DFQATT and CDR2 is SNEGSKA in the germline V gene (reference sequence). Trimming cost V 1 base and J 5 bases, with 20 bases left between them. This CDR3 reads CSARVYSGVEFYGYTF. CDR3 nucleotide sequence: TGCAGTGCTAGAGTGTATTCAGGGGTAGAATTTTATGGCTACACCTTC.